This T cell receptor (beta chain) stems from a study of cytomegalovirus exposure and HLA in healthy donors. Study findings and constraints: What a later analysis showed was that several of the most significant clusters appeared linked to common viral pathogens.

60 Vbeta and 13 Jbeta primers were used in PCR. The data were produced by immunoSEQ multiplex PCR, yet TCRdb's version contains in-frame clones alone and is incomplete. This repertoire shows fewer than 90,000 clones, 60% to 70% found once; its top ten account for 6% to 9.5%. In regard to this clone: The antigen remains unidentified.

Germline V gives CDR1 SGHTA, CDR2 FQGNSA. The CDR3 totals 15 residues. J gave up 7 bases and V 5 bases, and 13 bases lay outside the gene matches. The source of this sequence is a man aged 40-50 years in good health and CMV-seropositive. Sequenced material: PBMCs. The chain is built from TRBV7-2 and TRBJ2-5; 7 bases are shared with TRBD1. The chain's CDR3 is CASSARQGSSGTQYF. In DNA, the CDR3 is TGTGCCAGCAGCGCCAGACAGGGATCCTCAGGGACCCAGTACTTC.